The 19 T cell receptor beta chains reported below all come from one sample, sequenced in a study of shared clonotypes between healthy human individuals (dated by TCRdb to the early 2020s). The method behind the library was the immunoSEQ multiplex PCR assay. The immuneACCESS repertoire file appears here via TCRdb, limited to in-frame rearrangements. These files lack a portion of the clones; in checked studies, under half of the deficit traces to unresolved V genes, and the cause of the others is not known. The sample table shows 900,000 to 1,200,000 clones, and about 84% are seen once. Around 0.6% of the sample is in the top ten clones. Source material: memory CD4+ T cells from PBMCs. The label giving this sample's cell subset or site can be read as: CD45RA-negative fraction. Receptors originate from a young man in good health. Some clones in this sample may be carry-over from other donors' samples.

In DNA, the CDR3 is TGTGCCAGCAGCCCCAGGACGGTGACTAATGAAAAACTGTTTTTT. Its translation: CASSPRTVTNEKLFF. The chain has TRBV9 and TRBJ1-4; D is undetermined. V was cut by 4 bases and J by 2 bases, with 12 bases left in between. This CDR3 has 15 amino acids. The germline gives CDR1 SGDLS, CDR2 YYNGEE.

V usage is TRBV29-1 and J usage is TRBJ2-3; perhaps D is TRBD1 or TRBD2 (6 bases each). The V end was cut by 7 bases, the J end by 0 bases, with 14 bases between. There are 14 residues in the CDR3. Per germline, CDR1 SQVTM and CDR2 ANQGSEA. Here the CDR3 DNA reads TGCAGCGCGGAGGGGGGATCTAGCACAGATACGCAGTATTTT. Its translation is CSAEGGSSTDTQYF.

Written as DNA, the CDR3 is TGTGCCAGCTCACCATTACTAGCGGGAGAGACCCAGTACTTC. This encodes CASSPLLAGETQYF. The V gene is TRBV18, the J gene TRBJ2-5; 9 nucleotides align to TRBD2. The CDR3 is made up of 14 amino acids. CDR1 is KGHSH and CDR2 is LQKENI in the germline V gene. V dropped 2 bases and J dropped 4; count of bases not matched to a gene: 2. Filled out from reference TRBV18 and TRBJ2-5, the complete variable domain reads NAGVMQNPRHLVRRRGQEARLRCSPMKGHSHVYWYRQLPEEGLKFMVYLQKENIIDESGMPKERFSAEFPKEGPSILRIQQVVRGDSAAYFCASSPLLAGETQYFGPGTRLLVL.

The rearrangement uses TRBV11-2 and TRBJ1-1; 10 bases are shared with TRBD1. The CDR3 is made up of 11 amino acids. CDR1 is SGHAT and CDR2 is FQNNGV in the germline V gene. V was pared by 5 bases and J by 10 bases, with 1 base of the junction left unmatched. The CDR3, as DNA: TGTGCCAGCAGCCGGGACAGGGGAGCTTTCTTT. This encodes CASSRDRGAFF.

Comment on this clone: Other DNA variants within this sample encode the same CDR3. This sequence joins TRBV19 and TRBJ1-2; D remains unclear. Germline V gene data show CDR1 as LNHDA and CDR2 as SQIVND (reference sequence). Trimming left V 1 base short and J 4 bases short, with 7 bases between. CDR3 size: 13 residues. CDR3 sequence (DNA): TGTGCCAGTAGTATAGGAGGCAGCTATGGCTACACCTTC. Its protein is CASSIGGSYGYTF.

This clone appeared a few times. The gene calls are TRBV2 and TRBJ2-1, with D possibly TRBD2 on 6 matching bases. Germline loops: CDR1 SNHLY, CDR2 FYNNEI. The CDR3 consists of 15 residues. V lost 2 bases and J 4 bases, leaving 12 bases between the germline ends. CDR3 residues: CASSESGGWYNEQFF. The CDR3 DNA reads TGTGCCAGCAGTGAAAGCGGAGGGTGGTACAATGAGCAGTTCTTC. The full variable domain, with the rest looked up from reference TRBV2 and TRBJ2-1, is EPEVTQTPSHQVTQMGQEVILRCVPISNHLYFYWYRQILGQKVEFLVSFYNNEISEKSEIFDDQFSVERPDGSNFTLKIRSTKLEDSAMYFCASSESGGWYNEQFFGPGTRLTVL.

The J gene is TRBJ1-4, the V gene TRBV28; tentatively, D is TRBD1 (6 bases). This CDR3 has 14 amino acids. Trimming left V 9 bases short and J 8 bases short, with 19 bases between. CDR1 and CDR2 (germline): MDHEN, SYDVKM. The CDR3: CASAEQGGDEKLFF. CDR3 nucleotide sequence: TGTGCCAGTGCGGAACAGGGAGGCGACGAAAAACTGTTTTTT.

The chain employs TRBV4-3 and TRBJ2-7, with D unresolved. This CDR3 is built from 13 residues. Germline V gene data show CDR1 as LGHNA and CDR2 as YSLEER. Between the trimmed V and J ends, which lost 0 bases and 6 bases, there was a span of 9 bases. As DNA, the CDR3 is TGCGCCAGCAGCCAAGATGGATTGTTCGAGCAGTACTTC. As protein: CASSQDGLFEQYF.

The chain carries TRBV10-1 and TRBJ2-7; TRBD2 agrees at 10 bases. The CDR3 runs to 14 residues. Trimming removed 9 bases from V and 6 bases from J; junction bases left unmatched: 11. Germline CDR1 and CDR2: WNHNN and SYGVQD (reference sequence). In DNA, the CDR3 is TGCGCCAGACTGACCAGCGGGAGGGCCCCCGAGCAGTACTTC. It yields the protein CARLTSGRAPEQYF.

The CDR3: CASSLRSEQYF. The CDR3 DNA sequence: TGTGCCAGCAGTTTAAGGAGCGAGCAGTACTTC. The rearrangement links TRBV28 to TRBJ2-7; D gene ambiguous. CDR1 and CDR2 (germline): MDHEN, SYDVKM. Between the trimmed V and J ends, which lost 2 bases and 6 bases, there was a span of 5 bases. The CDR3 has 11 amino acids.

This clone was counted once. The CDR3 protein is CASSDLGVNEQFF. Here the CDR3 DNA reads TGTGCCAGCAGTGACTTAGGGGTCAATGAGCAGTTCTTC. The chain is built from TRBV6-4 and TRBJ2-1; D possibly corresponds to TRBD1 (5 bases). This CDR3 comprises 13 residues. CDR1 and CDR2 from the germline V gene are MRHNA and SNTAGT. V was pared by 1 base and J by 6 bases, with 7 bases between.

The chain joins TRBV19 to TRBJ2-3; 13 nucleotides line up with TRBD2. Trimming cost V 5 bases and J 5 bases; bases outside gene matches: 10. This CDR3 is built from 17 residues. In germline, CDR1 is LNHDA, CDR2 SQIVND (reference sequence). CDR3 residues: CASSQDRTSGSLDTQYF. The CDR3 coding sequence is TGTGCCAGTAGTCAAGACAGGACTAGCGGGAGTTTAGATACGCAGTATTTT.

This rearrangement joins TRBV5-1 to TRBJ2-1; 10 nucleotides match TRBD2. Losses at the gene ends were 2 bases for V and 7 bases for J; bases not matched to a gene: 6. This CDR3 has 15 residues. The germline gives CDR1 SGHRS, CDR2 YFSETQ. The CDR3 DNA sequence: TGCGCCAGCAGCTTTCTAGCGGGAGTTCAGAATGAGCAGTTCTTC. It translates to CASSFLAGVQNEQFF. Variable domain in full (rest from reference TRBV5-1 and TRBJ2-1): KAGVTQTPRYLIKTRGQQVTLSCSPISGHRSVSWYQQTPGQGLQFLFEYFSETQRNKGNFPGRFSGRQFSNSRSEMNVSTLELGDSALYLCASSFLAGVQNEQFFGPGTRLTVL.

For this clone: The same CDR3 arises from other DNA sequences in this sample as well. The chain joins TRBV29-1 to TRBJ1-2; 9 bases align to TRBD1. CDR3 size: 14 residues. Germline CDR1 and CDR2: SQVTM and ANQGSEA. V shed 0 bases and J 6 bases; nucleotides not matched to a gene: 5. The CDR3 here is CSVEDRGTGNGYTF. DNA for the CDR3: TGCAGCGTTGAAGACCGTGGGACAGGGAATGGCTACACCTTC. The entire variable domain, with the rest obtained from reference TRBV29-1 and TRBJ1-2, is as follows: SAVISQKPSRDICQRGTSLTIQCQVDSQVTMMFWYRQQPGQSLTLIATANQGSEATYESGFVIDKFPISRPNLTFSTLTVSNMSPEDSSIYLCSVEDRGTGNGYTFGSGTRLTVV.

This sequence joins TRBV27 and TRBJ1-2, with 8 bases fitting TRBD1. J gave up 8 bases and V 6 bases, and 17 bases lay outside the gene matches. The CDR3 runs to 16 residues. Germline-derived CDR1 and CDR2 are MNHEY and SMNVEV (reference sequence). The CDR3 is CASRRTGGPVLGGYTF. In nucleotides, the CDR3 is TGTGCCAGCAGGCGAACAGGGGGACCCGTGCTTGGGGGCTACACCTTC.

The chain carries TRBV28 and TRBJ1-1; no clear D gene. Deletions cut 6 bases from V and 5 bases from J, with 16 bases between. The CDR3 contains 14 residues. In germline, CDR1 is MDHEN, CDR2 SYDVKM. CDR3 loop: CASRPVGGWTEAFF. For the CDR3, the DNA is TGTGCCAGCAGACCCGTCGGAGGGTGGACTGAAGCTTTCTTT.

The chain carries TRBV6-6 and TRBJ1-1; D unresolved. CDR1 is MNHNY and CDR2 is SVGAGI in the germline V gene (reference sequence). This CDR3 spans 15 amino acids. V was trimmed by 0 bases and J by 4 bases, leaving 12 bases between them. This chain's CDR3 is CASSYSNRRGTEAFF. In DNA, the CDR3 is TGTGCCAGCAGTTACTCCAATCGTCGGGGCACTGAAGCTTTCTTT.

This chain links TRBV30 with TRBJ1-2, with 7 bases matching TRBD1. Losses at the gene ends were 5 bases for V and 2 bases for J; bases not matched to a gene: 5. The CDR3 contains 13 residues. Germline loops: CDR1 GTSNPN, CDR2 SVGIG (reference sequence). The CDR3 DNA sequence: TGTGCCTGGGTAGGGGGCCCAAACTATGGCTACACCTTC. Translated: CAWVGGPNYGYTF.

As for this clone: Being one base from a much bigger clone, this may be a read error. This sample includes further DNA sequences coding for the same CDR3. The chain employs TRBV5-1 and TRBJ2-3; D is unclear. V lost 0 bases, J lost 3 bases, and 5 bases lay in between. The length of the CDR3 is 13 residues. CDR1 and CDR2 (germline): SGHRS, YFSETQ. CDR3 protein: CASSLDGTDTQYF. The CDR3, as DNA: TGCGCCAGCAGCTTGGATGGGACAGATACGCAGTATTTT.